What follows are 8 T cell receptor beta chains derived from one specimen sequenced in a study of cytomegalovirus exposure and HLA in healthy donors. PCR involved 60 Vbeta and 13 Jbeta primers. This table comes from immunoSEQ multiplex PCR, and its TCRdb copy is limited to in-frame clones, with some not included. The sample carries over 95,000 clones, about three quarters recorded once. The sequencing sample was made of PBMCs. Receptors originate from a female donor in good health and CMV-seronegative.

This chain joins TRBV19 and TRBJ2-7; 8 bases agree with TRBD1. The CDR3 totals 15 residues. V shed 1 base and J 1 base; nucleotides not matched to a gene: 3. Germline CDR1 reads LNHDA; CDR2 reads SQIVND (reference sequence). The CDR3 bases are TGTGCCAGTAGTATAGGGGGGACAGGTTCCTACGAGCAGTACTTC. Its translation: CASSIGGTGSYEQYF.

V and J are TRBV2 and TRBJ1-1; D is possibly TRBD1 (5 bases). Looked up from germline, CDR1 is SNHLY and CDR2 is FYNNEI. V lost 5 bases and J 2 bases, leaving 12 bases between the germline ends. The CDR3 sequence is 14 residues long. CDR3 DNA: TGTGCCAGCAGTACAGGCGCTCTAAACACTGAAGCTTTCTTT. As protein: CASSTGALNTEAFF.

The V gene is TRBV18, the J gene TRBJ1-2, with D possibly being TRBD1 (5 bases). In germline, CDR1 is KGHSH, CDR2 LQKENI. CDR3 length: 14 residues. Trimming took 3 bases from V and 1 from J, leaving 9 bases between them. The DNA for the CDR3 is TGTGCCAGCTCACCGGGGCCCAATAACTATGGCTACACCTTC. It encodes CASSPGPNNYGYTF.

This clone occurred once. The CDR3 here is CASSPSGGAAYEQYF. Here the CDR3 DNA reads TGTGCCAGCAGCCCCTCGGGGGGGGCTGCCTACGAGCAGTACTTC. The chain combines TRBV9 with TRBJ2-7; 8 bases are shared with TRBD2. The junction had 8 bases not matched to a gene; V was cut back by 4 bases and J by 2 bases. The CDR3 runs 15 residues. Per the germline V gene, CDR1 is SGDLS and CDR2 is YYNGEE.

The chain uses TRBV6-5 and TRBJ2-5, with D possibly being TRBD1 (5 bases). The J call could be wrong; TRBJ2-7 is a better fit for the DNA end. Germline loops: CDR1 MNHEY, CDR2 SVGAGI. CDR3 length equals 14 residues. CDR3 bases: TGTGCCAGCAGTTACGGCGGACAAAGCTACGAGCAGTACTTC. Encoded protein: CASSYGGQSYEQYF.

CDR3 region: CASNSGGGRSNQPQHF. The CDR3 DNA follows: TGTGCCAGTAACTCTGGGGGGGGCCGTAGCAATCAGCCCCAGCATTTT. This chain uses TRBV19 with TRBJ1-5, with D possibly matching TRBD1 (6 bases). Looked up from germline, CDR1 is LNHDA and CDR2 is SQIVND (reference sequence). V lost 7 bases and J 0 bases, leaving 16 bases between the germline ends. There are 16 residues in the CDR3.

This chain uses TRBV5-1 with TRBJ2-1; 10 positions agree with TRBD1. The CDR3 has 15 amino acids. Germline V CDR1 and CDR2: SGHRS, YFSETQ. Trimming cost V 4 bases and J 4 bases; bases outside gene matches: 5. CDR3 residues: CASSHGQGEYNEQFF. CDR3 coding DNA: TGCGCCAGCAGCCACGGACAGGGGGAGTACAATGAGCAGTTCTTC.

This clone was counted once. CDR3 in DNA: TGTGCCAGCGGCGACAATAACTATGGCTACACCTTC. Translating gives CASGDNNYGYTF. V and J are TRBV6-4 and TRBJ1-2; the D is unclear. V was trimmed by 8 bases and J by 1 base, leaving 8 bases between them. Looked up from germline, CDR1 is MRHNA and CDR2 is SNTAGT. The CDR3 has 12 amino acids.